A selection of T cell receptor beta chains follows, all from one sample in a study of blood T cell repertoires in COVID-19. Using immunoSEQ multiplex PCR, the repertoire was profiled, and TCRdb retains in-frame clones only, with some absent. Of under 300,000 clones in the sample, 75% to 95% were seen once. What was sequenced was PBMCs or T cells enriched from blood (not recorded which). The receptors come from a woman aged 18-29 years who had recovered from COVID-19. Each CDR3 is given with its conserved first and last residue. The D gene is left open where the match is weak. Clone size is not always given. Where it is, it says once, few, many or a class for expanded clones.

DNA: TGCGCCAGCAGCTCCACCGCCGGGACAGGGGGCACCGGGGAGCTGTTTTTT
CDR3: CASSSTAGTGGTGELFF
V: TRBV5-1
J: TRBJ2-2
size: -
D: TRBD1

DNA: TGTGCCAGCAGCCCAAGATCGGGGAGTAAGGACACTGAAGCTTTCTTT
CDR3: CASSPRSGSKDTEAFF
V: TRBV11-3
J: TRBJ1-1
size: -
D: -

DNA: TGTGCCAGCAGTCCCACAGGATATGGCTACACCTTC
CDR3: CASSPTGYGYTF
V: TRBV6-5
J: TRBJ1-2
size: -
D: -

DNA: TGTGCCAGCAGTGACAGGGGGCTTCCCACAGATACGCAGTATTTT
CDR3: CASSDRGLPTDTQYF
V: TRBV2
J: TRBJ2-3
size: -
D: TRBD1

DNA: TGCAGCGCAAAATCTACTGAGGTCGGCAATTCACCCCTCCACTTT
CDR3: CSAKSTEVGNSPLHF
V: TRBV29-1
J: TRBJ1-6
size: -
D: -

DNA: TGTGCTAGTGGTTTGGCTAGGAATGGACAGGGGTTAAAAAACACTGAAGCTTTCTTT
CDR3: CASGLARNGQGLKNTEAFF
V: TRBV12-5
J: TRBJ1-1
size: once
D: TRBD1

DNA: TGTGCCAGCAGTTTAGCGTGGGCCGGTACGCAGTATTTT
CDR3: CASSLAWAGTQYF
V: TRBV12-3/TRBV12-4
J: TRBJ2-3
size: -
D: -

DNA: TGTGCCAGCAGTCGCCCGCGGTTTTGGACTACCAATGAAAAACTGTTTTTT
CDR3: CASSRPRFWTTNEKLFF
V: TRBV9
J: TRBJ1-4
size: -
D: -

DNA: TGTGCCAGCAGTTTAGGGCAGGGGCGAGAAAAACTGTTTTTT
CDR3: CASSLGQGREKLFF
V: TRBV28
J: TRBJ1-4
size: -
D: -

DNA: TGTGCCAGCAGCTTATCAGGAGGGTTTAGCACAGATACGCAGTATTTT
CDR3: CASSLSGGFSTDTQYF
V: TRBV11-2
J: TRBJ2-3
size: -
D: -

DNA: TGTGCCAGTAGTGGTCCCCCTCCTAGCGGGGACTCCTACGAGCAGTACTTC
CDR3: CASSGPPPSGDSYEQYF
V: TRBV19
J: TRBJ2-7
size: once
D: TRBD2

DNA: TGTGCCAGCAGTGGGGACAGGGAGGGTCTGTCGACTGAAGCTTTCTTT
CDR3: CASSGDREGLSTEAFF
V: TRBV6-1
J: TRBJ1-1
size: -
D: TRBD1

DNA: TGTGCCAGCAGTTTCCGCAGGGTGGGGGGAACCTATGGCTACACCTTC
CDR3: CASSFRRVGGTYGYTF
V: TRBV6-5
J: TRBJ1-2
size: -
D: -

DNA: TGTGCCAGCAGCAGAGGACAGGCCTATGGCTACACCTTC
CDR3: CASSRGQAYGYTF
V: TRBV28
J: TRBJ1-2
size: -
D: TRBD1

DNA: TGTGCCAGCAGCTTACTCTCCTACGAGCAGTACTTC
CDR3: CASSLLSYEQYF
V: TRBV11-3
J: TRBJ2-7
size: -
D: -

DNA: TGTGCCAGCAGCGTTGAGGAGACCCAGTACTTC
CDR3: CASSVEETQYF
V: TRBV3-1/TRBV3-2
J: TRBJ2-5
size: -
D: -

DNA: TGTGCCAGCAGCCGCCATTTAAACAGAGCTGAAACAACTTTCTATGGCTACACCTTC
CDR3: CASSRHLNRAETTFYGYTF
V: TRBV5-6
J: TRBJ1-2
size: -
D: -

DNA: TGCGCCAGCAGCGGGACTAGTTTCTACAATGAGCAGTTCTTC
CDR3: CASSGTSFYNEQFF
V: TRBV10-2
J: TRBJ2-1
size: -
D: TRBD2

DNA: TGTGCCAGCAAGCGGGAATATGGGGGACAGGGGAGTGAGCAGTACTTC
CDR3: CASKREYGGQGSEQYF
V: TRBV28
J: TRBJ2-7
size: -
D: TRBD1

DNA: TGTGCCAGCAGCCAGGAGGGTGAGAGTCAGCCCCAGCATTTT
CDR3: CASSQEGESQPQHF
V: TRBV2
J: TRBJ1-5
size: -
D: -

DNA: TGTGCCAGCAACGCGGGGACAGGAGTGATGTCCCAGCATTTT
CDR3: CASNAGTGVMSQHF
V: TRBV5-8
J: TRBJ1-5
size: -
D: TRBD1

DNA: TGCGCCAGCAGCCCCAGACAGGGCACAGATACGCAGTATTTT
CDR3: CASSPRQGTDTQYF
V: TRBV5-1
J: TRBJ2-3
size: once
D: -

DNA: TGTGCCAGCAGGCAGACGACAGGGATCAACTATGGCTACACCTTC
CDR3: CASRQTTGINYGYTF
V: TRBV27
J: TRBJ1-2
size: -
D: TRBD1

DNA: TGTGCCAGCAGTCCCATCTGGGGGCTGGATACGCAGTATTTT
CDR3: CASSPIWGLDTQYF
V: TRBV27
J: TRBJ2-3
size: once
D: -

DNA: TGTGCCAGCAGTTACTCGATTGTAACAGGGGCCCACGAGCAGTACTTC
CDR3: CASSYSIVTGAHEQYF
V: TRBV6-2/TRBV6-3
J: TRBJ2-7
size: -
D: TRBD1

DNA: TGTGCCAGCAGTTACACAGAAGGAGAAAAACTGTTTTTT
CDR3: CASSYTEGEKLFF
V: TRBV28
J: TRBJ1-4
size: -
D: -

DNA: TGTGCTAGTGGCGGGGGACTAGCGGGTAATGAGCAGTTCTTC
CDR3: CASGGGLAGNEQFF
V: TRBV12-5
J: TRBJ2-1
size: once
D: TRBD2

DNA: TGTGCCAGCAGTTCCACGCTGGCAGGGGGCGCCCAGACCCAGTACTTC
CDR3: CASSSTLAGGAQTQYF
V: TRBV28
J: TRBJ2-5
size: once
D: TRBD1

DNA: TGTGCCAGCAGGACAGACGACAAGACTCACTATGGCTACACCTTC
CDR3: CASRTDDKTHYGYTF
V: TRBV7-9
J: TRBJ1-2
size: -
D: -

DNA: TGTGCCAGCAGCCGGGGACAGTCCTACAATGAGCAGTTCTTC
CDR3: CASSRGQSYNEQFF
V: TRBV7-9
J: TRBJ2-1
size: -
D: TRBD1

DNA: TGCAGCGTTAATATCGCAGGGGAGACCCAGTACTTC
CDR3: CSVNIAGETQYF
V: TRBV29-1
J: TRBJ2-5
size: -
D: -

DNA: TGTGCCAGCAGCGAGGTTGGGACCGGGGAGCTGTTTTTT
CDR3: CASSEVGTGELFF
V: TRBV3-1/TRBV3-2
J: TRBJ2-2
size: once
D: -

DNA: TGTGCCAGCAGCCGAGCGGGGACAGGACTCTCTGGAAACACCATATATTTT
CDR3: CASSRAGTGLSGNTIYF
V: TRBV7-9
J: TRBJ1-3
size: -
D: TRBD1

DNA: TGTGCCAGCAAGAGGCTAGGGGAGGCCTACGAGCAGTACTTC
CDR3: CASKRLGEAYEQYF
V: TRBV6-5
J: TRBJ2-7
size: -
D: -

DNA: TGTGCCAGCAACCGGGGTGGGGGCGGCTATGGCTACACCTTC
CDR3: CASNRGGGGYGYTF
V: TRBV7-2
J: TRBJ1-2
size: once
D: -

DNA: TGTGCCAGCAGAACAGGGGAGTATGGCTACACCTTC
CDR3: CASRTGEYGYTF
V: TRBV27
J: TRBJ1-2
size: -
D: TRBD1

DNA: TGTGCCAGCAGCTTGTTAGCGGGAGAGGGAGAGACCCAGTACTTC
CDR3: CASSLLAGEGETQYF
V: TRBV5-4
J: TRBJ2-5
size: -
D: TRBD2

DNA: TGCGCCAGCAGCTCCCGGTCAAGGACTAGCGGGAACAATGAGCAGTTCTTC
CDR3: CASSSRSRTSGNNEQFF
V: TRBV5-1
J: TRBJ2-1
size: -
D: TRBD2

DNA: TGTGCCAGTAGTGGGACAAGGGCCGGGGAGCTGTTTTTT
CDR3: CASSGTRAGELFF
V: TRBV19
J: TRBJ2-2
size: -
D: -